The next 20 T cell receptor beta chains were all read from a single sample in a study of T cells in Graves' hyperthyroidism and ophthalmopathy. TCR beta CDR3 sequences were amplified from RNA transcripts. The HTBI primer set served for first-round RT-PCR of the TCR CDR3. Via MiXCR, TCRdb re-called the multiplex PCR reads, giving one row per CDR3 protein. The repertoire includes fewer than 550,000 distinct CDR3 sequences, less than 20% of them detected once, and roughly 14% sits in the top ten. Sequenced material: blood. These receptors came from a woman aged 18-35 years with Graves' hyperthyroidism.

This clonotype was counted many times. The rearrangement uses TRBV6-1 and TRBJ2-7; TRBD1 might be the D (7 bases). V lost 5 bases and J lost 1, with 18 bases in between. Germline CDR1 is MNHNS and CDR2 is SASEGT. This CDR3 region has 16 residues. The CDR3 reads CASSYPRGAGSYEQYF. The CDR3 DNA is TGTGCCAGCAGTTACCCCAGGGGGGCCGGGTCCTACGAGCAGTACTTC.

This clonotype was seen ten or more times. This rearrangement joins TRBV28 to TRBJ2-7; 8 nucleotides agree with TRBD2. This CDR3 has 13 amino acids. Germline assignment: CDR1 MDHEN and CDR2 SYDVKM. The V gene end was trimmed by 5 bases and the J gene end by 9 bases; junction bases not matched to a gene: 9. Written as DNA, the CDR3 is TGTGCCAGCAGTGTCCGGGTAGCGGGGTGGCAGTACTTC. Translating it yields CASSVRVAGWQYF.

This clonotype came up many times. V is TRBV2 and J is TRBJ1-4; no clear D. CDR3 length equals 15 residues. Trimming took 7 bases from V and 4 from J, leaving 16 bases between them. Germline loops: CDR1 SNHLY, CDR2 FYNNEI. This CDR3 reads CASTPQAKGNEKLFF. Here the CDR3 DNA reads TGTGCCAGCACCCCCCAAGCGAAGGGTAATGAAAAACTGTTTTTT.

In its sample, this clonotype was seen a few times. The chain carries TRBV6-1 and TRBJ2-1; tentatively, D is TRBD1 (6 bases). The CDR3 runs 15 residues. Germline V gives CDR1 MNHNS, CDR2 SASEGT. V was shortened by 6 bases and J by 0 bases, with 12 bases between the two germline ends. CDR3: CASSNRDNSYNEQFF. CDR3 nucleotides: TGTGCCAGCAGCAACAGGGATAACTCCTACAATGAGCAGTTCTTC.

At least ten counts were recorded for this clonotype. CDR3 protein: CASSQGPQGLYEQYF. The CDR3 DNA follows: TGTGCCAGCAGCCAAGGCCCCCAAGGACTCTACGAGCAGTACTTC. The V gene is TRBV3-1, the J gene TRBJ2-7, with D maybe TRBD2 (5 bases). V was trimmed by 1 base and J by 3 bases, leaving 13 bases between them. Germline CDR1 is LGHDT and CDR2 is YNNKEL (reference sequence). The CDR3 runs to 15 residues.

This chain uses TRBV4-1 with TRBJ2-2; TRBD1 matches at 8 bases. J lost 0 bases, V lost 0 bases, and 12 bases had no gene match. This CDR3 is built from 20 residues. The V gene's germline CDR1 is MGHRA and CDR2 YSYEKL. The CDR3 region has the DNA TGCGCCAGCAGCCAAGATCCATTCCGCCAGGGGGCGTCGAACACCGGGGAGCTGTTTTTT. Encoded protein: CASSQDPFRQGASNTGELFF.

In regard to this clonotype: Compared with germline, one end of the junction differs, possibly owing to a read error. The V and J genes are TRBV7-9 and TRBJ2-7, with 7 bases matching TRBD1. The germline V gene encodes CDR1 SEHNR and CDR2 FQNEAQ (reference sequence). The CDR3 runs to 18 residues. The CDR3 DNA reads TGTGCCAGCAGTTTAGCACGGCCGGGACAGACAAGCTCCTACGAGCAGTACTTC. Protein product: CASSLARPGQTSSYEQYF.

This clonotype was seen a few times. The chain links TRBV9 to TRBJ1-2, with D possibly TRBD1 on 6 matching bases. V was trimmed by 1 base and J by 6 bases, leaving 10 bases between them. The CDR3 extends over 13 amino acids. The V gene's germline CDR1 is SGDLS and CDR2 YYNGEE. The CDR3 nucleotides read TGTGCCAGCAGCGTATCGGACAGAGATGGCTACACCTTC. Protein: CASSVSDRDGYTF. The full variable domain, its missing parts supplied by reference TRBV9 and TRBJ1-2, is DSGVTQTPKHLITATGQRVTLRCSPRSGDLSVYWYQQSLDQGLQFLIQYYNGEERAKGNILERFSAQQFPDLHSELNLSSLELGDSALYFCASSVSDRDGYTFGSGTRLTVV.

V is TRBV7-3 and J is TRBJ1-2; D not certain. CDR3 length: 13 residues. Trimming left V 4 bases short and J 7 bases short, with 13 bases between. Germline-derived CDR1 and CDR2 are SGHTA and FQGTGA. Here the CDR3 reads CASSYLGRSGYTF. CDR3 DNA: TGTGCCAGCAGCTACCTAGGGAGGAGTGGCTACACCTTC.

This clonotype occurred many times. V usage is TRBV20-1 and J usage is TRBJ2-3, with 13 bases that match TRBD2. After removal of 7 bases from V and 0 bases from J, the junction contained 16 bases not matched to a gene. This CDR3 is built from 19 residues. Germline V gene lookup returns CDR1 DFQATT and CDR2 SNEGSKA (reference sequence). In DNA form, the CDR3 reads TGCAGTGTTCAGGGGGCCAGGCGACTAGCGGGGGGCAGCACAGATACGCAGTATTTT. Encoded protein: CSVQGARRLAGGSTDTQYF.

This clonotype was recorded a few times. CDR3 residues: CASSVEEDTQYF. In nucleotides, the CDR3 is TGTGCCAGCAGCGTTGAAGAGGATACGCAGTATTTT. The rearrangement joins TRBV9 to TRBJ2-3, with D uncertain. Trimming removed 2 bases from V and 6 bases from J, with 7 bases in between. The CDR3 totals 12 residues. Germline V lookup: CDR1 SGDLS, CDR2 YYNGEE.

This clonotype appeared many times. CDR3 in DNA: TGTGCCAGCAGCCCCCGGGGGAGCATTCAGTACTTC. Translated, it gives CASSPRGSIQYF. This chain joins TRBV11-2 and TRBJ2-4; tentative D call: TRBD2 (6 bases). The germline V gene encodes CDR1 SGHAT and CDR2 FQNNGV. V was shortened by 5 bases and J by 9 bases, with 11 bases between the two germline ends. The CDR3 totals 12 residues.

This clonotype was recorded many times. The J gene is TRBJ1-4, the V gene TRBV28; 9 bases are a match to TRBD1. V shed 4 bases and J 6 bases; nucleotides not matched to a gene: 3. The CDR3 length is 14 residues. Germline CDR1 MDHEN, CDR2 SYDVKM. The CDR3 bases are TGTGCCAGCAGTTACAGGGGGCCCGATGAAAAACTGTTTTTT. Residues: CASSYRGPDEKLFF.

This clonotype came up many times. The chain uses TRBV20-1 and TRBJ1-3; D possibly corresponds to TRBD1 (6 bases). The CDR3 extends over 16 amino acids. In germline, CDR1 is DFQATT, CDR2 SNEGSKA (reference sequence). V was cut by 5 bases and J by 0 bases, with 17 bases left in between. The CDR3, as DNA: TGCAGTGCTCCCCGGACGGGGGCAATCTCTGGAAACACCATATATTTT. Translated, it gives CSAPRTGAISGNTIYF.

A remark on this clonotype: This clone may be a read error of a much larger clone one base away. The chain couples TRBV11-2 to TRBJ1-2; D call uncertain. With 5 bases removed from V and 10 bases from J, the gap between germline ends came to 26 bases. Per germline, CDR1 SGHAT and CDR2 FQNNGV. The CDR3 runs to 16 residues. Here the CDR3 reads CASSVRGASSLSDYTF. The CDR3 DNA reads as TGTGCCAGCAGCGTCCGCGGAGCGAGTTCGCTCTCTGACTACACCTTC.

V gene TRBV12-5 combines with J gene TRBJ1-2, with D unresolved. Germline-derived CDR1 and CDR2 are LGHNT and FRNRAP. The CDR3 sequence is 13 residues long. Deletions cut 7 bases from V and 14 bases from J, with 23 bases between. The CDR3 reads CASAIAPSAGRTF. The DNA of the CDR3 is TGTGCTAGTGCCATCGCCCCCAGCGCCGGGCGAACCTTC.

This clonotype was observed a handful of times. The rearrangement links TRBV3-1 to TRBJ2-1; 12 bases fit TRBD2. This CDR3 is 18 amino acids long. CDR1 LGHDT and CDR2 YNNKEL come from the germline V gene (reference sequence). J lost 2 bases, V lost 3 bases, and 8 bases had no gene match. Written as DNA, the CDR3 is TGTGCCAGCAGCCAGGTTTGGACTAGCGGGGTAACCTACAATGAGCAGTTCTTC. Its translation is CASSQVWTSGVTYNEQFF.

This clonotype was observed many times. V is TRBV5-8 and J is TRBJ2-7; possible D gene TRBD2, 6 bases. The CDR3 runs to 15 residues. The germline V gene encodes CDR1 SGHTS and CDR2 YDEGEE. The V gene lost 4 bases and the J gene lost 2 bases, with 16 bases spanning the gap. Here the CDR3 DNA reads TGTGCCAGCAGCCAGGGACTCAAGCGCCCCTACGAGCAGTACTTC. Its translation is CASSQGLKRPYEQYF.

This chain connects TRBV25-1 to TRBJ2-7, with TRBD2 matching 9 bases. Germline-derived CDR1 and CDR2 are MGHDK and SYGVNS. The CDR3 is 18 amino acids. V shed 1 base and J 3 bases; nucleotides not matched to a gene: 13. CDR3 sequence: CASSEFASGEGTLYEQYF. The CDR3 bases are TGTGCCAGCAGTGAATTCGCTAGCGGGGAGGGGACTCTCTACGAGCAGTACTTC.

This clonotype was found many times. The chain combines TRBV11-2 with TRBJ1-6, with D possibly being TRBD1 (5 bases). Germline loops: CDR1 SGHAT, CDR2 FQNNGV. V lost 4 bases to trimming and J lost 9 bases, with 16 bases between them. The CDR3 runs to 15 residues. The CDR3 region has the DNA TGTGCCAGCAGCTCGGGGACGCATCTCTCTTCACCCCTCCACTTT. Protein: CASSSGTHLSSPLHF.